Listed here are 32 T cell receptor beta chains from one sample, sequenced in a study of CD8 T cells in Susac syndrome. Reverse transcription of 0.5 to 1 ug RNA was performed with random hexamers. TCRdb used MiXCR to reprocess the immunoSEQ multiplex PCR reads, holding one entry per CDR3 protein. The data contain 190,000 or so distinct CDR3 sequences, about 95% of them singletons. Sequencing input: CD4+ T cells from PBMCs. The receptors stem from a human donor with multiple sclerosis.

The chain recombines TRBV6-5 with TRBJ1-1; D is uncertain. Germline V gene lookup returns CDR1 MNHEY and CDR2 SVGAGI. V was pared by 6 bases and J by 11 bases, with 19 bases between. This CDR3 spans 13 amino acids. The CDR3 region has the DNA TGTGCCAGCAGGACGACGGCAGCTTCGACTGCTTTCTTT. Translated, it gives CASRTTAASTAFF.

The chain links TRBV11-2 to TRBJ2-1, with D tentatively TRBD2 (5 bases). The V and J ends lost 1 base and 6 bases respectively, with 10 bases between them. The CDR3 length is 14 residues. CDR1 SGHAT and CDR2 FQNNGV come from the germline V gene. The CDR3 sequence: CASSLGGLTNEQFF. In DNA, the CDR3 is TGTGCCAGCAGCTTAGGAGGACTGACCAATGAGCAGTTCTTC.

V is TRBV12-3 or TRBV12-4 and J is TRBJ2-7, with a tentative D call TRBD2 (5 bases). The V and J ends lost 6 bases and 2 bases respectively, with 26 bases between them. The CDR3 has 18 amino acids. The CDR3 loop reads CASSRRVSVSRATYEQYF. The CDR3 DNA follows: TGTGCCAGCAGCCGAAGGGTTAGCGTTAGCCGGGCTACCTACGAGCAGTACTTC.

DNA of the CDR3: TGTGCCAGCAGCCTTAGGGGCGCCGGTTACGAGCAGTACTTC. This translates into CASSLRGAGYEQYF. The rearrangement uses TRBV11-2 and TRBJ2-7, with D maybe TRBD1 (5 bases). CDR3 size: 14 residues. The V gene lost 5 bases and the J gene lost 4 bases, with 15 bases spanning the gap. Germline V gives CDR1 SGHAT, CDR2 FQNNGV. Variable domain in full (rest from reference TRBV11-2 and TRBJ2-7): EAGVAQSPRYKIIEKRQSVAFWCNPISGHATLYWYQQILGQGPKLLIQFQNNGVVDDSQLPKDRFSAERLKGVDSTLKIQPAKLEDSAVYLCASSLRGAGYEQYFGPGTRLTVT.

CDR3 in amino acids: CASSQVLPDTQYF. The CDR3 coding sequence is TGCGCCAGCAGCCAAGTCCTACCAGATACGCAGTATTTT. V and J are TRBV4-1 and TRBJ2-3; unclear D gene. Germline CDR1 MGHRA, CDR2 YSYEKL. Trimming left V 1 base short and J 4 bases short, with 6 bases between. CDR3 length: 13 residues.

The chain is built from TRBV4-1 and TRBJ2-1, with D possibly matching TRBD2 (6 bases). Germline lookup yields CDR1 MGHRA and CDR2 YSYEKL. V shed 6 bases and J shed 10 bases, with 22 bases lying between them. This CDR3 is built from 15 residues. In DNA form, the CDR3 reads TGCGCCAGCAGTCGTTTAGGGGACTCCCAACGGGAGCAGTTCTTC. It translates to CASSRLGDSQREQFF.

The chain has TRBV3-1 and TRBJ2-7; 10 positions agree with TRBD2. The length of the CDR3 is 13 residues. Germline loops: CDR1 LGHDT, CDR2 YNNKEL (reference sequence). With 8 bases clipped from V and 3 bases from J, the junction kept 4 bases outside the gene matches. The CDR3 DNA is TGTGCCAGCGGGTCTAGCGGGAGCTACGAGCAGTACTTC. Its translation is CASGSSGSYEQYF.

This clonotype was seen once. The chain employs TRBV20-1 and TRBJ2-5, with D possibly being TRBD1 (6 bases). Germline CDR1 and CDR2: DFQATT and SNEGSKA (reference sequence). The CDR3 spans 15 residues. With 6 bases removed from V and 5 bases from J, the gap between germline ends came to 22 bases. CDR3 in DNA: TGCAGTGCCTCCCTCTGGCAGGGGCTCCACGAGACCCAGTACTTC. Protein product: CSASLWQGLHETQYF.

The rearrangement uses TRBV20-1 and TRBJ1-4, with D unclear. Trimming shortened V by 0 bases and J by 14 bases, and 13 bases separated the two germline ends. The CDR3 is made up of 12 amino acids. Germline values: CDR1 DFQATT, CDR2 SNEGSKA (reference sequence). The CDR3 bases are TGCAGTGCTAGAGAAGATTACGGAAAGCTGTTTTTT. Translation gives CSAREDYGKLFF.

The chain's CDR3 is CASSVARGAGELFF. The CDR3 DNA sequence: TGTGCCAGCAGCGTAGCACGAGGGGCCGGGGAGCTGTTTTTT. The chain has TRBV9 and TRBJ2-2; D could derive from TRBD1 or TRBD2 (5 bases each). The CDR3 has 14 residues. Germline V gives CDR1 SGDLS, CDR2 YYNGEE. V dropped 0 bases and J dropped 6 bases, with 9 bases sitting between them.

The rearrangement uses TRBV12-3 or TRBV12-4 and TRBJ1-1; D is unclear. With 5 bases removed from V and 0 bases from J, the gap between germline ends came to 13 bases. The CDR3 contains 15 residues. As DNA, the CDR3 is TGTGCCAGCAGTCCTAATGTGGCAGTGAACACTGAAGCTTTCTTT. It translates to CASSPNVAVNTEAFF.

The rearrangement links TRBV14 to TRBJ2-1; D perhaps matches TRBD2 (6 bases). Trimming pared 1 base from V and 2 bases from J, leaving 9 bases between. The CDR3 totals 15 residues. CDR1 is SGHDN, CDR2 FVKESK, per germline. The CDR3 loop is CASSQVGLTYNEQFF. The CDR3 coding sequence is TGTGCCAGCAGCCAAGTGGGACTCACCTACAATGAGCAGTTCTTC.

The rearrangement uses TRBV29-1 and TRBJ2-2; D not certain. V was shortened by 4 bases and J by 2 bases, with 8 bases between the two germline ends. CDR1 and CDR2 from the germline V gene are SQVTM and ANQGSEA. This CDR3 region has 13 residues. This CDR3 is CSVAHGNTGELFF. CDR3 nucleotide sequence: TGCAGCGTTGCTCACGGTAACACCGGGGAGCTGTTTTTT.

CDR3 amino acids: CASSPGTSGGQSQFF. As DNA, the CDR3 is TGTGCCAGCAGTCCCGGGACATCAGGGGGACAGTCTCAGTTCTTC. The V call is TRBV27, the J call TRBJ2-1, with TRBD1 identical over 7 bases. Unmatched junction bases numbered 17, after V lost 5 bases and J lost 13 bases. Germline V gene sequence: CDR1 MNHEY, CDR2 SMNVEV (reference sequence). CDR3 length equals 15 residues.

CDR3 DNA sequence: TGTGCCAGCAGTTACAGTTATGGCTACACCTTC. This codes for CASSYSYGYTF. This chain uses TRBV12-3 or TRBV12-4 with TRBJ1-2; D call uncertain. V was trimmed by 4 bases and J by 5 bases, leaving 5 bases between them. There are 11 residues in the CDR3.

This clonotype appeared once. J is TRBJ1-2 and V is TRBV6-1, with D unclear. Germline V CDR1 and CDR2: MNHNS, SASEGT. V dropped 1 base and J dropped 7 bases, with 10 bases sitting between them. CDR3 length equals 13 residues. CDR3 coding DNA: TGTGCCAGCAGTGAAGTTTTACGGGGTGGCTACACCTTC. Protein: CASSEVLRGGYTF.

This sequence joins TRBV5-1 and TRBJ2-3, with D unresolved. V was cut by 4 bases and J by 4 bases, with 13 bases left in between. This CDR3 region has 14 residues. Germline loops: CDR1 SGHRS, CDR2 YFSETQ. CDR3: CASSPGRGSDTQYF. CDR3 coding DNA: TGCGCCAGCAGCCCCGGACGAGGATCAGATACGCAGTATTTT.

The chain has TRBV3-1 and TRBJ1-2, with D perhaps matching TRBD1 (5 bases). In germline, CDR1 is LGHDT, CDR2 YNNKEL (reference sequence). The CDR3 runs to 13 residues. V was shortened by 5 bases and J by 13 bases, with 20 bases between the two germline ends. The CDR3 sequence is CASSFQQEWLSTF. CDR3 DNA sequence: TGTGCCAGCAGCTTCCAACAGGAATGGCTAAGCACCTTC.

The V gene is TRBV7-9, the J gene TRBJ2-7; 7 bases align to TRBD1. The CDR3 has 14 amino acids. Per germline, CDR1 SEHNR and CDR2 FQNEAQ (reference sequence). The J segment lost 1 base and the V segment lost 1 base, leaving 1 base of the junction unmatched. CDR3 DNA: TGTGCCAGCAGCTTAGAGGGACAGTCCTACGAGCAGTACTTC. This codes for CASSLEGQSYEQYF.

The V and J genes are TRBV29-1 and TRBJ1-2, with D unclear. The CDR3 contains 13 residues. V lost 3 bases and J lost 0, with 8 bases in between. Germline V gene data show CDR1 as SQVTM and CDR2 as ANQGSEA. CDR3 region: CSVEASSNYGYTF. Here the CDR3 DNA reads TGCAGCGTTGAGGCGTCCTCTAACTATGGCTACACCTTC. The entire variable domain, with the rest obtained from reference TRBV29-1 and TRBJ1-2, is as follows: SAVISQKPSRDICQRGTSLTIQCQVDSQVTMMFWYRQQPGQSLTLIATANQGSEATYESGFVIDKFPISRPNLTFSTLTVSNMSPEDSSIYLCSVEASSNYGYTFGSGTRLTVV.

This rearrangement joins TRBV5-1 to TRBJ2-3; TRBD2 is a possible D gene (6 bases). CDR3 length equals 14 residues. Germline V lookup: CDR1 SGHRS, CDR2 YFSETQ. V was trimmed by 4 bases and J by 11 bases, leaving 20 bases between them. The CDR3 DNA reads TGCGCCAGCAGCGCATCCGGGACTCCTTCAGGGCAGTATTTT. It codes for CASSASGTPSGQYF.

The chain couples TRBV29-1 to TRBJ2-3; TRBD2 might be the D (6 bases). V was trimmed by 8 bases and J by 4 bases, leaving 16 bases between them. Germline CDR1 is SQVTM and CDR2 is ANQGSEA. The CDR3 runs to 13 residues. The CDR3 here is CSSLRGVPDTQYF. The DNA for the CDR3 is TGCAGCTCCTTGCGGGGAGTCCCAGATACGCAGTATTTT.

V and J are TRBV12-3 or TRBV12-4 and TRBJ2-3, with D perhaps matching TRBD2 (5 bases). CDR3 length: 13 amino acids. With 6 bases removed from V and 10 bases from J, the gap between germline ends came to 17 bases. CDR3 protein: CASSPNGVRAQYF. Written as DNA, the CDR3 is TGTGCCAGCAGCCCAAACGGGGTGAGAGCGCAGTATTTT.

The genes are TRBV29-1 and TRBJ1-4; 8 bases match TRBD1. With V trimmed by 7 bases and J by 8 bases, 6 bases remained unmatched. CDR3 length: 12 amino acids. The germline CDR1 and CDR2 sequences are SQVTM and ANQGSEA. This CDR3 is CSATGGREKLFF. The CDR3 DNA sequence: TGCAGCGCCACAGGGGGACGGGAAAAACTGTTTTTT.

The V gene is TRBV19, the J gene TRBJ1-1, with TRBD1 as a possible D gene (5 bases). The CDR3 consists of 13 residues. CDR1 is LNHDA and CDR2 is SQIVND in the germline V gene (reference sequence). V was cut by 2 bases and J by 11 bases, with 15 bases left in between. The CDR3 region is CASSISQTASAFF. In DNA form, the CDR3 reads TGTGCCAGTAGTATAAGCCAGACAGCCTCTGCTTTCTTT.

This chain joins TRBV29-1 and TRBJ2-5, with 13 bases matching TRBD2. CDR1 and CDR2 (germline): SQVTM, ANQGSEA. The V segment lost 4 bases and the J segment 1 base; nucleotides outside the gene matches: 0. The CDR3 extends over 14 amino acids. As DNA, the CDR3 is TGCAGCGTTGGACTAGCGGGGGGCCAAGAGACCCAGTACTTC. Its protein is CSVGLAGGQETQYF.

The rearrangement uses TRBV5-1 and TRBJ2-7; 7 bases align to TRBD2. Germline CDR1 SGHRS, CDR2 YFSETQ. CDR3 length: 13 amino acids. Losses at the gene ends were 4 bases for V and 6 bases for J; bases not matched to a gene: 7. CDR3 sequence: CASSQGGAGEQYF. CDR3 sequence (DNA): TGCGCCAGCAGCCAGGGAGGGGCGGGCGAGCAGTACTTC.

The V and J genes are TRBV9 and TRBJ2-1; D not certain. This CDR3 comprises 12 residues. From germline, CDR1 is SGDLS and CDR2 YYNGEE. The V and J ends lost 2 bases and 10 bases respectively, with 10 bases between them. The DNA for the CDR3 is TGTGCCAGCAGCGTGGGCGAAGGGGAGCAGTTCTTC. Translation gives CASSVGEGEQFF.

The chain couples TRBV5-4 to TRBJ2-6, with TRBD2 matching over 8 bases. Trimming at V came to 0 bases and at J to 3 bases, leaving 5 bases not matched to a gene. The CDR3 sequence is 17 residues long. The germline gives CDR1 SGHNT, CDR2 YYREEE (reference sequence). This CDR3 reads CASSLGAGTSGANVLTF. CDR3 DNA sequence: TGTGCCAGCAGCTTGGGGGCCGGGACTAGTGGGGCCAACGTCCTGACTTTC.

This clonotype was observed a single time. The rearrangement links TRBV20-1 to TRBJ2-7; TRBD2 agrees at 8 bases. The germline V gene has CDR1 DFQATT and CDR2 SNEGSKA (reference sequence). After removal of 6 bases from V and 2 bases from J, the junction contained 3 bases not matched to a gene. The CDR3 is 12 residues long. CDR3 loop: CSAGRAAYEQYF. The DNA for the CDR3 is TGCAGTGCCGGGAGGGCTGCCTACGAGCAGTACTTC.

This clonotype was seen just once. CDR3 DNA sequence: TGTGCCTGGAGTGTACTGGGCCCGACCGGGGAGCTGTTTTTT. This codes for CAWSVLGPTGELFF. The gene calls are TRBV30 and TRBJ2-2; no firm D call. The CDR3 spans 14 residues. V was clipped by 0 bases and J by 5 bases, with 10 bases between them. The germline CDR1 and CDR2 sequences are GTSNPN and SVGIG (reference sequence).

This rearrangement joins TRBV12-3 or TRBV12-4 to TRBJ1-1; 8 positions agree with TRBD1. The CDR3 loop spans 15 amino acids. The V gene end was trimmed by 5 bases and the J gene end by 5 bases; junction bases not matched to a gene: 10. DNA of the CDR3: TGTGCCAGCAGTCTATACCGGGACAGGAGTACTGAAGCTTTCTTT. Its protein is CASSLYRDRSTEAFF.